This T cell receptor beta chain was captured in a study of blood T cell repertoires in COVID-19 (dated by TCRdb to about 2020). Regarding the complete study: Collaborator samples came from the United States, Italy and Spain and covered acute and convalescent phases of COVID-19. The material from the prospective study consisted of cDNA or gDNA derived from T cells, B-cell-depleted T cells, or PBMCs. The dataset comprised deeply sampled blood TCRbeta repertoires from subjects exposed to, actively infected with, or recovered from COVID-19. A freely available public database, intended as a resource for researchers studying the immune response to SARS-CoV-2, is where the repertoires were released. The samples were drawn from the first 160 participants of the ongoing ImmuneRACE study and from 1,200 or so subjects provided by 6 global collaborators. Sample metadata almost always included a de-identified subject ID, COVID-19 status, age in years and sex. Where HLA class I and class II types were available, the types were taken from metadata supplied by the sample provider, not from assay-based typing. Broad study findings and their caveats: How much clinical and demographic metadata was included differed by source and by participant, and the metadata was provided uncurated.

Participants in the prospective study were enrolled through a virtual design, were aged roughly 18 to 100 years, and lived in roughly 26 United States geographic areas. To assign participants to cohorts, the prospective study relied on clinical history that participants themselves reported in a screening survey and a study questionnaire. Recovered participants in ImmuneRACE Cohort 3 were defined as having two consecutive negative NP/OP PCR tests, clearance from a healthcare professional, or resolution of symptoms. In the prospective study, whole blood, serum and a nasopharyngeal or oropharyngeal swab were collected from each participant by mobile phlebotomists. Participants in the prospective study had the option to provide additional blood draws and questionnaires over a roughly 2-month period. Blood samples from the prospective study were shipped frozen or at room temperature prior to DNA extraction.

Note on this clone: Its antigen is unknown. It has no much larger one-base neighbor in the sample; base qualities were not kept.

TCRbeta CDR3 regions were amplified from genomic DNA by means of the immunoSEQ Assay, a bias-controlled multiplex PCR. The study's processing was this. The number of nucleated cells in each sample was estimated from the amplification of reference gene primers within the assay. Sequence reads were collapsed and filtered to measure the absolute abundance of every unique TCRbeta CDR3 rearrangement. Productive Simpson clonality was computed per sample as the square root of Simpson's diversity index over productive rearrangements. The table comes from immuneACCESS by way of TCRdb, which keeps in-frame sequences with V and J called. Part of the clones is missing from these tables; in studies checked, under half for an unresolved V gene and the rest for unknown reasons. That table is the source of V, J and clone size, and D and trimming were worked out from the DNA. Present in this sample are a few hundred thousand clones, over 75% of which were seen just once. The ten largest clones represent under 2.5% of the sample.

A distance of 15 bases separates the germline ends of V and J, which lose 4 bases and 0 bases respectively. Via the germline V gene, CDR1 is MGHRA and CDR2 YSYEKL. Including the terminal cysteine and phenylalanine, the CDR3 comprises 16 residues. The retained sequence is limited to the CDR3, 48 bases, with the frame set at the first base. This TCR derives from a man younger than 40 who had recovered from COVID-19. The chain joins TRBV4-1 to TRBJ1-2, with a tentative D gene TRBD1 over 5 matching bases. The sample taken for sequencing was PBMCs or T cells enriched from blood (not recorded which). The base sequence is TGCGCCAGCAGCCGCGGAACAGGAAAACCTAACTATGGCTACACCTTC. Its protein product is CASSRGTGKPNYGYTF.